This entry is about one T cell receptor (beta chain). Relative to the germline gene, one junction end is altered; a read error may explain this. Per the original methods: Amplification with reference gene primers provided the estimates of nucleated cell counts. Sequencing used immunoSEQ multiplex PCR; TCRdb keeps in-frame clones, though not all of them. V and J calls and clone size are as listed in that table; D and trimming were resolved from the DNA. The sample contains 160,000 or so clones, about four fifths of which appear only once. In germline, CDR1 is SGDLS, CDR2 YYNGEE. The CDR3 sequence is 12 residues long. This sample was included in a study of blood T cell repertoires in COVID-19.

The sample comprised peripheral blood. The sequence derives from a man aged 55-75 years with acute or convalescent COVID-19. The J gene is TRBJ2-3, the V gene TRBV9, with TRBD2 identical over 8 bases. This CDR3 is CASSASGTRPDF. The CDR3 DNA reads TGTGCCAGCAGCGCCTCCGGGACTAGACCCGATTTT. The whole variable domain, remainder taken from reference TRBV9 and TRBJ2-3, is DSGVTQTPKHLITATGQRVTLRCSPRSGDLSVYWYQQSLDQGLQFLIQYYNGEERAKGNILERFSAQQFPDLHSELNLSSLELGDSALYFCASSASGTRPDFGPGTRLTVL.